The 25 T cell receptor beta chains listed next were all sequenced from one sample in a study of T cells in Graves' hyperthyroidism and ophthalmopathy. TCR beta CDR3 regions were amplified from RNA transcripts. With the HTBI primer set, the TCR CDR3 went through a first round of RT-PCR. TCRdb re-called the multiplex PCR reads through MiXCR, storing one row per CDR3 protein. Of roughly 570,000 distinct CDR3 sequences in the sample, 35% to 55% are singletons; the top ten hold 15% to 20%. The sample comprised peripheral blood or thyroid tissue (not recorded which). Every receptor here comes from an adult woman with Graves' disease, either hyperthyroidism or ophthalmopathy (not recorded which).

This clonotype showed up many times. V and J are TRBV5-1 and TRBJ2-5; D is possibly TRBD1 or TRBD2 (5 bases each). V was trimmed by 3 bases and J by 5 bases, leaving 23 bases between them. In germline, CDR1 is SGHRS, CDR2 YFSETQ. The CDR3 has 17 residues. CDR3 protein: CASSSRFGAPVMETQYF. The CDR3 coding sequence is TGCGCCAGCAGCTCCCGGTTCGGGGCCCCGGTTATGGAGACCCAGTACTTC.

CDR3: CSGFQDLYGYTF. In DNA, the CDR3 is TGCAGCGGGTTTCAGGACCTGTATGGCTACACCTTC. This chain joins TRBV29-1 and TRBJ1-2; no clear D gene. Germline V CDR1 and CDR2: SQVTM, ANQGSEA. This CDR3 is 12 amino acids long. Between the trimmed V and J ends, which lost 7 bases and 5 bases, there was a span of 14 bases.

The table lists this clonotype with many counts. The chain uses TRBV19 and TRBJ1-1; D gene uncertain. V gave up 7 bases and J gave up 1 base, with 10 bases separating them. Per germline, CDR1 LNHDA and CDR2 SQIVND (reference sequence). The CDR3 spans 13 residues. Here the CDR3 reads CASMFGGNTEAFF. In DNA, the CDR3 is TGTGCCAGTATGTTCGGAGGGAACACTGAAGCTTTCTTT.

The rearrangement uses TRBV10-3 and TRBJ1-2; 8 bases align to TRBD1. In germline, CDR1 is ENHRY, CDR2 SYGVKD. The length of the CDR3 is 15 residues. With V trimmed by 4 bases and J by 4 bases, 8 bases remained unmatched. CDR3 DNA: TGTGCCATCAGTGGTGACAGGGGAGCCCCCTATGGCTACACCTTC. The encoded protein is CAISGDRGAPYGYTF.

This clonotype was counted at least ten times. This CDR3 reads CATGQGGETEAFF. The DNA of the CDR3 is TGTGCCACCGGACAGGGGGGAGAAACTGAAGCTTTCTTT. V is TRBV10-3 and J is TRBJ1-1, with 10 bases that match TRBD1. The trim removed 10 bases at V and 5 bases at J, leaving 7 bases unmatched. The CDR3 runs 13 residues. Germline V lookup: CDR1 ENHRY, CDR2 SYGVKD.

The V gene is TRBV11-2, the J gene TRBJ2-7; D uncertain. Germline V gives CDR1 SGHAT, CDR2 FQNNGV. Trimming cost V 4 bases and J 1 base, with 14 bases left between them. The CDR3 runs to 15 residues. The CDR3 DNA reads TGTGCCAGCAGCTACCCAGGAGATGATTCCTACGAGCAGTACTTC. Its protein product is CASSYPGDDSYEQYF.

The CDR3: CSAEVAARSERAFF. CDR3 in DNA: TGCAGCGCCGAGGTGGCAGCCAGAAGCGAGAGAGCTTTCTTT. This chain uses TRBV29-1 with TRBJ1-1; no definite D call. The germline V gene has CDR1 SQVTM and CDR2 ANQGSEA. This CDR3 is 14 amino acids long. Trimming removed 7 bases from V and 10 bases from J, with 25 bases in between.

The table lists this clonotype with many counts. The CDR3 spells CASSKPGESYEQYF. Here the CDR3 DNA reads TGCGCCAGCAGCAAGCCAGGAGAGTCCTACGAGCAGTACTTC. This rearrangement joins TRBV4-1 to TRBJ2-7; no firm D call. Trimming removed 5 bases at V and 1 base at J, with 12 bases between. Germline values: CDR1 MGHRA, CDR2 YSYEKL. CDR3 size: 14 residues.

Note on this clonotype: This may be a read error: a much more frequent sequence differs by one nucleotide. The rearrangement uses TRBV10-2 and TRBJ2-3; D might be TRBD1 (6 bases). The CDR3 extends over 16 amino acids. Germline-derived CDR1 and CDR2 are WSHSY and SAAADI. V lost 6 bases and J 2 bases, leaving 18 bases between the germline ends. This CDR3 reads CASRGARGRTTDTQYF. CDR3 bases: TGCGCCAGCAGGGGGGCTAGAGGGAGAACCACAGATACGCAGTATTTT.

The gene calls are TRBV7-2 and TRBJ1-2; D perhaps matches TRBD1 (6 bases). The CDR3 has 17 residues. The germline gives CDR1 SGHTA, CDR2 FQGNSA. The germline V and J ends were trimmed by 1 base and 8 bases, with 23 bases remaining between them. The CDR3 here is CASSLDAAGGLSKGYTF. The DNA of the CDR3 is TGTGCCAGCAGCTTAGACGCGGCCGGGGGCTTGTCGAAAGGCTACACCTTC.

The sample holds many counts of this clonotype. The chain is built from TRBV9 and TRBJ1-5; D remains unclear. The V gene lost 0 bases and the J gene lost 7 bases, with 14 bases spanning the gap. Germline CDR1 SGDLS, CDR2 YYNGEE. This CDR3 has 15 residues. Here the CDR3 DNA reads TGTGCCAGCAGCGTAGACCCCAATCGCGGGCAGCCCCAGCATTTT. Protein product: CASSVDPNRGQPQHF. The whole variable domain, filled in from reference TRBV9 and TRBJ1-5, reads DSGVTQTPKHLITATGQRVTLRCSPRSGDLSVYWYQQSLDQGLQFLIQYYNGEERAKGNILERFSAQQFPDLHSELNLSSLELGDSALYFCASSVDPNRGQPQHFGDGTRLSIL.

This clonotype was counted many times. The CDR3 DNA reads as TGTGCCAGCAGCTCCCCCCGGCAGGGCTATGAAAAACTGTTTTTT. Translating it yields CASSSPRQGYEKLFF. This chain joins TRBV5-6 and TRBJ1-4, with D tentatively TRBD1 (5 bases). Germline loops: CDR1 SGHDT, CDR2 YYEEEE. V was cut by 3 bases and J by 6 bases, with 15 bases left in between. CDR3 length equals 15 residues.

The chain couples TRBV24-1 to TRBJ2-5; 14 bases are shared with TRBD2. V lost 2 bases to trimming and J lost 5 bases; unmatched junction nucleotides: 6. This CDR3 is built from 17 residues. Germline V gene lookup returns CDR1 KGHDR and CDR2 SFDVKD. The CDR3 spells CATSDSGLAGGMETQYF. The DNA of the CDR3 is TGTGCCACCAGTGATTCTGGACTAGCGGGAGGTATGGAGACCCAGTACTTC.

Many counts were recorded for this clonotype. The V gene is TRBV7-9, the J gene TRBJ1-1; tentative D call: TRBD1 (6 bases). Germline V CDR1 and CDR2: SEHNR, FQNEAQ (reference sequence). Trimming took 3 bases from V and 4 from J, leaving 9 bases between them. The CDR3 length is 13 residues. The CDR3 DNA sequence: TGTGCCAGCAGCTTGCAGGGGAGCACTGAAGCTTTCTTT. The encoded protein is CASSLQGSTEAFF.

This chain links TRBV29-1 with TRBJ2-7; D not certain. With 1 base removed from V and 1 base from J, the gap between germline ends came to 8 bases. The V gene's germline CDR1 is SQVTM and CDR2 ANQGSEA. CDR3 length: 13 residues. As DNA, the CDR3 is TGCAGCGTTGAAGTCCCCCCATCCTACGAGCAGTACTTC. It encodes CSVEVPPSYEQYF.

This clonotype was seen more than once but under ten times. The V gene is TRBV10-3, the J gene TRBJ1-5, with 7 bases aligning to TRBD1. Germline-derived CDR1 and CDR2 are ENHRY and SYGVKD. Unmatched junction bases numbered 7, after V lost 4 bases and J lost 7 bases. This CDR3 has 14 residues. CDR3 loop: CAISVDRVGQPQHF. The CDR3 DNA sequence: TGTGCCATCAGTGTAGACAGGGTGGGACAGCCCCAGCATTTT.

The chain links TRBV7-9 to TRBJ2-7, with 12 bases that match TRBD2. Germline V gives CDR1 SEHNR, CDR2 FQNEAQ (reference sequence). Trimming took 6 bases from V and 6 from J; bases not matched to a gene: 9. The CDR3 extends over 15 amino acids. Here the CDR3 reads CASRAKGLAGGEQYF. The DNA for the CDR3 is TGTGCCAGCAGAGCGAAGGGACTAGCGGGTGGCGAGCAGTACTTC.

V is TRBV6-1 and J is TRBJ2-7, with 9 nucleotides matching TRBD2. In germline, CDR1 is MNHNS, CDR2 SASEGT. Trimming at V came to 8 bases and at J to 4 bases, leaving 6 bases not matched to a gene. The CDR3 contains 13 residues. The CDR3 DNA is TGTGCCAGCCGTAGCGGGAGCAGGTACGAGCAGTACTTC. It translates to CASRSGSRYEQYF.

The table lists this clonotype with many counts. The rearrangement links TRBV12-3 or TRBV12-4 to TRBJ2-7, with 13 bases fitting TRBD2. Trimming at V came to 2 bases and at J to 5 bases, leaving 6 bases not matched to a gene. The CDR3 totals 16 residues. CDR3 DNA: TGTGCCAGCAGTTTACAAACTAGCGGGAGGGCCAACGAGCAGTACTTC. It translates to CASSLQTSGRANEQYF.

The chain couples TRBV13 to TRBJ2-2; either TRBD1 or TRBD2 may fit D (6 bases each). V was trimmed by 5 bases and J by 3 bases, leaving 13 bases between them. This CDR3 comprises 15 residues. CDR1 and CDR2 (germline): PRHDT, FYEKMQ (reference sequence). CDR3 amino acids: CASSPAGGHTGELFF. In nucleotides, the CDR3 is TGTGCCAGCAGCCCTGCCGGGGGCCACACCGGGGAGCTGTTTTTT.

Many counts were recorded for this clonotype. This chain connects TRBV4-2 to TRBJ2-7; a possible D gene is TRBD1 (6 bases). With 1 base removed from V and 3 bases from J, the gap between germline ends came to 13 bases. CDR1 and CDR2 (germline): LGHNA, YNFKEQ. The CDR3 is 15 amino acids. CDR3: CASSQGIGRGYEQYF. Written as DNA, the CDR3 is TGTGCCAGCAGCCAAGGGATCGGCAGGGGCTACGAGCAGTACTTC.

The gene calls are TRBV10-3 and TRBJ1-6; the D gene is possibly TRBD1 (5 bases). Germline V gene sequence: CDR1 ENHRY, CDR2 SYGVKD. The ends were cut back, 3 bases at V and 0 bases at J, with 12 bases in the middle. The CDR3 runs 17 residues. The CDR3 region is CAISDVGGSSYNSPLHF. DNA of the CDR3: TGTGCCATCAGTGATGTTGGGGGAAGCTCCTATAATTCACCCCTCCACTTT.

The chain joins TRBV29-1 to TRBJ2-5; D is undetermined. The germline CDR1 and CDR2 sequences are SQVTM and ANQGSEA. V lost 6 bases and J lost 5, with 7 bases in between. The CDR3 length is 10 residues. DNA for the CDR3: TGCAGCGTACATTCGGAGACCCAGTACTTC. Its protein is CSVHSETQYF.

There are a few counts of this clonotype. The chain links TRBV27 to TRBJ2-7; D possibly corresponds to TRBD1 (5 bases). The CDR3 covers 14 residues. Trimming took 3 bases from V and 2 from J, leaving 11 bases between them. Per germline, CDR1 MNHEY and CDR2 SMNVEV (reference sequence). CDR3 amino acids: CASSLGRAAYEQYF. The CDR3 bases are TGTGCCAGCAGTTTGGGCAGGGCTGCCTACGAGCAGTACTTC.

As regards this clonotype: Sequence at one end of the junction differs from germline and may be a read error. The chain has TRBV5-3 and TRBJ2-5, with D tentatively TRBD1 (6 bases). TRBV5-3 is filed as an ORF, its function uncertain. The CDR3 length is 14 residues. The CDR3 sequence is CASSLALQGETQYF. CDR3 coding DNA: TGTGCCAGCAGCTTGGCGTTACAGGGAGAGACCCAGTACTTC.